The T cell receptor (beta chain) described here comes from a study of T-cell memory formation after mild COVID-19. Study in general: There were largely donor-specific TCR clusters.

This clonotype has a count of ten or more. From germline, CDR1 is SGHRS and CDR2 YFSETQ. The CDR3 is 14 residues long. Between the trimmed V and J ends, which lost 0 bases and 1 base, there was a span of 7 bases. Via MiXCR, TCRdb re-called the 5' RACE reads, giving one row per CDR3 protein. The sample has approximately 260,000 distinct CDR3 sequences, around 15% seen once. The sequenced sample consisted of PBMCs or a T cell subset sorted from them (not recorded which). V and J are TRBV5-1 and TRBJ2-5; a weak D match, TRBD1 (5 bases). The TCR comes from a man aged 18 to 30 who had mild COVID-19 (a few samples of this study predate the infection). Cell type and time point are not known. The CDR3 loop is CASSLGGAQETQYF. The DNA of the CDR3 is TGCGCCAGCAGCTTGGGGGGCGCCCAAGAGACCCAGTACTTC.